Listed here are 2 T cell receptor beta chains from one sample, sequenced in a study of T cell repertoires in cytomegalovirus infection. Via MiXCR, TCRdb re-called the reads, giving one row per CDR3 protein. In the table there are about 260,000 distinct CDR3 sequences, approximately 14% of which are singletons. Sequenced: PBMCs. The receptors come from a human donor in good health (CMV status not recorded). Some clones in this sample may be carry-over from other donors' samples.

This clonotype was observed many times. The CDR3: CASSGLAGGPLGEQYF. The DNA of the CDR3 is TGTGCCAGCAGCGGACTAGCGGGAGGGCCTTTAGGGGAGCAGTACTTC. The genes are TRBV12-3 or TRBV12-4 and TRBJ2-7, with 15 bases fitting TRBD2. This CDR3 is built from 16 residues. V gave up 6 bases and J gave up 7 bases; unmatched junction bases: 10.

This clonotype has ten or more counts. The chain joins TRBV28 to TRBJ1-2; a weak D match, TRBD1 (6 bases). Germline V gene lookup returns CDR1 MDHEN and CDR2 SYDVKM. The V and J ends lost 2 bases and 6 bases respectively, with 16 bases between them. This CDR3 contains 15 residues. DNA of the CDR3: TGTGCCAGCAGTTTAGGGGCCACAGGGCAGGATGGCTACACCTTC. As protein: CASSLGATGQDGYTF.